This TCR beta chain was identified during a study of blood T cell repertoires in COVID-19. Turning to the study itself: Acute-phase and convalescent COVID-19 samples originated in the United States, Italy and Spain. T cells, B-cell-depleted T cells, or PBMCs supplied cDNA or gDNA.

Germline loops: CDR1 KGHDR, CDR2 SFDVKD. CDR3 length: 15 residues. V lost 4 bases and J lost 3; bases outside the gene matches: 4. Only in-frame clones appear in the TCRdb table, and some are missing; sequencing was by immunoSEQ multiplex PCR. The repertoire holds around 140,000 clones, with over 75% as singletons. The TCR sequence derives from a man in his 60s with active or convalescent COVID-19. Sequencing was performed on peripheral blood. The chain combines TRBV24-1 with TRBJ2-2; 7 bases match TRBD2. The CDR3 DNA reads as TGTGCCACCAGTGACCCGACTAGCTACACCGGGGAGCTGTTTTTT. This encodes CATSDPTSYTGELFF.